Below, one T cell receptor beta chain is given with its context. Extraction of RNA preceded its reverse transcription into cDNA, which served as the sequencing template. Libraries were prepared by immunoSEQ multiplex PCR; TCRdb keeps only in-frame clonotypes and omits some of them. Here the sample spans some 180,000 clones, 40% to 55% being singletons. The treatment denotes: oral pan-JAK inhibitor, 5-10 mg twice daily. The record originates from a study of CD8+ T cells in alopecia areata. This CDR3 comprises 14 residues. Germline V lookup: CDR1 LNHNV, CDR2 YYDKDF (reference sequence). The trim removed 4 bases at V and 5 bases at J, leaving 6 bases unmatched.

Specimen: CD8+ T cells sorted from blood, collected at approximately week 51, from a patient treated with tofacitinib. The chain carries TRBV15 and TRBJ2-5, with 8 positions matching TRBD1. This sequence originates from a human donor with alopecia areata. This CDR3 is CATSTRTGRETQYF. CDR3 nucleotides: TGTGCCACCAGCACCAGGACAGGGAGGGAGACCCAGTACTTC.